The 23 T cell receptor beta chains below all came from one sample that was sequenced in a study of blood T cell repertoires in COVID-19. The data were produced by immunoSEQ multiplex PCR, yet TCRdb's version contains in-frame clones alone and is incomplete. The table shows about 28,000 clones, with approximately 89% occurring only once. The specimen was peripheral blood. These receptor sequences come from a human donor with acute or convalescent COVID-19. The donor label of this sample is uncertain.

V usage is TRBV24-1 and J usage is TRBJ1-1; the D gene is possibly TRBD1 (5 bases). Germline-derived CDR1 and CDR2 are KGHDR and SFDVKD. Trimming shortened V by 4 bases and J by 1 base, and 15 bases separated the two germline ends. The CDR3 covers 16 residues. The CDR3 nucleotides are TGTGCCACCAGTGACTCGACCTGGGGGGGGAACACTGAAGCTTTCTTT. Protein product: CATSDSTWGGNTEAFF.

The rearrangement uses TRBV7-3 and TRBJ2-1; 13 nucleotides match TRBD2. The CDR3 has 17 amino acids. The V gene end was trimmed by 1 base and the J gene end by 4 bases; junction bases not matched to a gene: 4. Per germline, CDR1 SGHTA and CDR2 FQGTGA. CDR3 sequence: CASSLNGGLAGYNEQFF. As DNA, the CDR3 is TGTGCCAGCAGCTTAAACGGGGGACTAGCGGGATACAATGAGCAGTTCTTC. The variable domain in full, with the rest retrieved from reference TRBV7-3 and TRBJ2-1, is GAGVSQTPSNKVTEKGKYVELRCDPISGHTALYWYRQSLGQGPEFLIYFQGTGAADDSGLPNDRFFAVRPEGSVSTLKIQRTERGDSAVYLCASSLNGGLAGYNEQFFGPGTRLTVL.

The chain uses TRBV2 and TRBJ2-7; 10 positions match TRBD2. Losses at the gene ends were 6 bases for V and 6 bases for J; bases not matched to a gene: 8. The CDR3 spans 14 residues. Germline V gene sequence: CDR1 SNHLY, CDR2 FYNNEI. CDR3 loop: CASRTLAGIREQYF. The CDR3, as DNA: TGTGCCAGCAGGACACTAGCGGGAATTCGCGAGCAGTACTTC.

CDR3 loop: CASSIGHSNQPQHF. The CDR3 nucleotides read TGTGCCAGTAGTATTGGGCATAGCAATCAGCCCCAGCATTTT. The rearrangement links TRBV19 to TRBJ1-5; D is unresolved. Looked up from germline, CDR1 is LNHDA and CDR2 is SQIVND (reference sequence). The CDR3 extends over 14 amino acids. The V end lost 3 bases, the J end lost 0 bases, and 6 bases lay between the germline ends.

The rearrangement links TRBV10-1 to TRBJ2-7; 12 positions agree with TRBD2. The CDR3 contains 17 residues. Germline V gene lookup returns CDR1 WNHNN and CDR2 SYGVQD (reference sequence). The junction had 7 bases not matched to a gene; V was cut back by 3 bases and J by 1 base. CDR3 in DNA: TGCGCCAGCAGTGATCATGGGACTAGCGGGCCGTCCTACGAGCAGTACTTC. Residues: CASSDHGTSGPSYEQYF.

The V and J genes are TRBV5-4 and TRBJ1-2; TRBD1 aligns across 8 bases. With 3 bases clipped from V and 8 bases from J, the junction kept 9 bases outside the gene matches. The CDR3 totals 14 residues. CDR1 SGHNT and CDR2 YYREEE come from the germline V gene (reference sequence). The CDR3: CASSYRDRRGGYTF. Here the CDR3 DNA reads TGTGCCAGCAGCTACCGGGACAGGCGCGGGGGCTACACCTTC.

The chain uses TRBV7-9 and TRBJ2-3, with 11 bases matching TRBD2. CDR1 and CDR2 from the germline V gene are SEHNR and FQNEAQ (reference sequence). V trimming: 5 bases; J trimming: 0 bases; junction bases outside the gene matches: 4. The CDR3 is 16 residues long. The CDR3 loop is CASSRGLAGSTDTQYF. The CDR3 DNA follows: TGTGCCAGCAGCCGAGGACTAGCGGGTAGCACAGATACGCAGTATTTT.

This clone was detected only once. The V and J genes are TRBV5-1 and TRBJ1-1; D uncertain. This CDR3 is 13 amino acids long. V lost 0 bases and J 7 bases, leaving 10 bases between the germline ends. CDR1 is SGHRS, CDR2 YFSETQ, per germline. The CDR3 is CASSLAGGNEAFF. The CDR3 DNA reads as TGCGCCAGCAGCTTGGCCGGAGGGAATGAAGCTTTCTTT.

The rearrangement uses TRBV19 and TRBJ1-3, with a weak D call TRBD1 (5 bases). V was cut by 3 bases and J by 2 bases, with 11 bases left in between. CDR3 length: 15 residues. The germline gives CDR1 LNHDA, CDR2 SQIVND (reference sequence). This CDR3 reads CASSMRQRTGNTIYF. CDR3 coding DNA: TGTGCCAGTAGTATGCGACAGAGGACTGGAAACACCATATATTTT.

The chain combines TRBV3-1 (or the pseudogene TRBV3-2) with TRBJ1-2; D uncertain. CDR3 length equals 11 residues. Trimming shortened V by 7 bases and J by 3 bases, and 6 bases separated the two germline ends. CDR1 is LGHDT and CDR2 is YNNKEL in the germline V gene (reference sequence). The CDR3 sequence is CASMSYYGYTF. The CDR3 DNA follows: TGTGCCAGCATGAGTTACTATGGCTACACCTTC.

The chain employs TRBV19 and TRBJ2-1; 8 bases map to TRBD1. Trimming removed 4 bases from V and 6 bases from J; junction bases left unmatched: 8. Per germline, CDR1 LNHDA and CDR2 SQIVND (reference sequence). This CDR3 comprises 15 residues. The CDR3 loop reads CASSTSGTGGNEQFF. CDR3 DNA sequence: TGTGCCAGTAGTACCTCCGGGACAGGCGGCAATGAGCAGTTCTTC. Full variable domain (remainder filled in from reference TRBV19 and TRBJ2-1): DGGITQSPKYLFRKEGQNVTLSCEQNLNHDAMYWYRQDPGQGLRLIYYSQIVNDFQKGDIAEGYSVSREKKESFPLTVTSAQKNPTAFYLCASSTSGTGGNEQFFGPGTRLTVL.

The V call is TRBV19, the J call TRBJ1-6, with 8 bases that match TRBD1. CDR1 is LNHDA and CDR2 is SQIVND in the germline V gene (reference sequence). V lost 4 bases, J lost 9 bases, and 11 bases stayed unmatched. The CDR3 is 16 residues long. CDR3 in amino acids: CASSRPLGQGGSPLHF. CDR3 nucleotide sequence: TGTGCCAGTAGTAGGCCGCTCGGACAGGGCGGTTCACCCCTCCACTTT.

The DNA for the CDR3 is TGTGCCAGCACCCTGACAGGGAGCGACACCGGGGAGCTGTTTTTT. Its translation is CASTLTGSDTGELFF. V and J are TRBV3-1 (or the pseudogene TRBV3-2) and TRBJ2-2; TRBD1 agrees at 7 bases. Unmatched junction bases numbered 8, after V lost 7 bases and J lost 3 bases. Germline CDR1 reads LGHDT; CDR2 reads YNNKEL (reference sequence). CDR3 length: 15 amino acids.

This clone was seen a handful of times. The chain employs TRBV3-1 (or the pseudogene TRBV3-2) and TRBJ2-1; 9 bases line up with TRBD1. Germline lookup yields CDR1 LGHDT and CDR2 YNNKEL (reference sequence). There are 15 residues in the CDR3. The V and J ends lost 4 bases and 9 bases, in that order; junction bases with no gene match: 10. The CDR3: CASSPRTGAAGEQFF. CDR3 in DNA: TGTGCCAGCAGCCCCCGGACAGGGGCCGCCGGTGAGCAGTTCTTC.

V is TRBV4-2 and J is TRBJ2-5; D gene ambiguous. Trimming pared 0 bases from V and 3 bases from J, leaving 14 bases between. CDR1 LGHNA and CDR2 YNFKEQ come from the germline V gene. The CDR3 runs 16 residues. CDR3 sequence reads: CASSQDGTALKETQYF. CDR3 nucleotide sequence: TGTGCCAGCAGCCAAGATGGTACCGCACTCAAAGAGACCCAGTACTTC.

This chain joins TRBV24-1 and TRBJ2-5, with 12 bases aligning to TRBD2. CDR1 and CDR2 (germline): KGHDR, SFDVKD. The CDR3 is 17 amino acids. The ends lost 4 bases at V and 9 bases at J; junction bases unmatched: 14. In DNA form, the CDR3 reads TGTGCCACCAGTGAACAGACTAGCGGGGGCACACTTGGGGCCCAGTACTTC. It specifies CATSEQTSGGTLGAQYF.

CDR3 in amino acids: CASSPWRGDSYEQYF. Here the CDR3 DNA reads TGCGCCAGCAGCCCCTGGCGGGGGGACTCCTACGAGCAGTACTTC. V is TRBV10-2 and J is TRBJ2-7, with 8 bases identical to TRBD2. This CDR3 region has 15 residues. Trimming cost V 6 bases and J 0 bases; bases outside gene matches: 7. Germline CDR1 is WSHSY and CDR2 is SAAADI.

The chain couples TRBV5-1 to TRBJ2-3; 12 bases fit TRBD2. Trimming took 4 bases from V and 9 from J; bases not matched to a gene: 15. This CDR3 region has 17 residues. Looked up from germline, CDR1 is SGHRS and CDR2 is YFSETQ. Written as DNA, the CDR3 is TGCGCCAGCAGCAACCAACCGGCTAGCGGGGGGGCCGGAACGCAGTATTTT. As protein: CASSNQPASGGAGTQYF.

The V and J genes are TRBV7-2 and TRBJ2-5, with D perhaps matching TRBD1 (5 bases). V lost 3 bases, J lost 1 base, and 9 bases lay in between. Germline assignment: CDR1 SGHTA and CDR2 FQGNSA. This CDR3 has 14 residues. The CDR3 is CASSLAQGQETQYF. The CDR3, as DNA: TGTGCCAGCAGCTTGGCCCAGGGCCAAGAGACCCAGTACTTC.

The rearrangement joins TRBV18 to TRBJ2-7, with 9 bases fitting TRBD1. Germline V gene lookup returns CDR1 KGHSH and CDR2 LQKENI. The CDR3 sequence is 16 residues long. V gave up 6 bases and J gave up 1 base; unmatched junction bases: 10. This chain's CDR3 is CASSHRLGQGSYEQYV. As DNA, the CDR3 is TGTGCCAGCTCCCATCGATTAGGACAGGGGTCCTACGAGCAGTACGTC.

This clone showed up just a few times. The chain employs TRBV14 and TRBJ2-5; TRBD2 is a possible D gene (6 bases). V lost 3 bases, J lost 3 bases, and 17 bases lay in between. This CDR3 comprises 16 residues. The germline V gene encodes CDR1 SGHDN and CDR2 FVKESK. The chain's CDR3 is CASSQGVLQREETQYF. DNA of the CDR3: TGTGCCAGCAGCCAGGGTGTTTTGCAGCGGGAAGAGACCCAGTACTTC.

The chain joins TRBV11-2 to TRBJ2-1, with 7 bases aligning to TRBD1. This CDR3 region has 15 residues. The V gene end was trimmed by 3 bases and the J gene end by 3 bases; junction bases not matched to a gene: 5. In germline, CDR1 is SGHAT, CDR2 FQNNGV. CDR3 in amino acids: CASSLGQIIYNEQFF. The CDR3 DNA follows: TGTGCCAGCAGCTTGGGACAGATAATCTACAATGAGCAGTTCTTC.

This sequence joins TRBV5-1 and TRBJ2-1; 7 positions match TRBD1. The CDR3 has 14 residues. The germline gives CDR1 SGHRS, CDR2 YFSETQ. The J segment lost 4 bases and the V segment lost 4 bases, leaving 5 bases of the junction unmatched. The CDR3 DNA follows: TGCGCCAGCAGCCTGGGACAGCAATACAATGAGCAGTTCTTC. Translated: CASSLGQQYNEQFF.